This T cell receptor (beta chain) was identified during a study of blood T cell repertoires in COVID-19. Across the whole study: Collection of acute and convalescent COVID-19 samples took place in the United States, Italy and Spain. Sample material is recorded as cDNA or gDNA derived from T cells, B-cell-depleted T cells, or PBMCs.

CDR3 length: 12 residues. Deletions cut 2 bases from V and 4 bases from J, with 6 bases between. From germline, CDR1 is MNHNY and CDR2 SVGAGI (reference sequence). In the study's own analysis: Quantification of nucleated cells was approximated via reference gene primer amplification. Sequencing was performed with immunoSEQ multiplex PCR; in TCRdb, only in-frame clones are kept and a portion is missing. Clone size and V and J calls were adopted from that table, with D and trimming inferred from the DNA. The table includes 300,000 to 400,000 clones, 83% detected once. The clonotype was recovered from a young man with active or convalescent COVID-19. The chain has TRBV6-6 and TRBJ2-7, with D possibly being TRBD1 (6 bases). The sequencing sample was made of peripheral blood. CDR3 coding DNA: TGTGCCAGCAGTTACGGACAGTACGAGCAGTACTTC. Amino acids: CASSYGQYEQYF.